This TCR beta chain is from a study of shared clonotypes between healthy human individuals. The repertoire was sequenced with immunoSEQ multiplex PCR; TCRdb's copy has only in-frame clones and lacks some. The sample carries millions of clones, roughly nine tenths recorded once. Trimming left V 5 bases short and J 6 bases short, with 20 bases between. This CDR3 is 15 amino acids long. Germline V lookup: CDR1 MNHNY, CDR2 SVGAGI (reference sequence). The specimen sequenced was naive CD4+ T cells sorted from blood. Subset given: CD45RA+ positively selected. The sequence was obtained from a man aged 18 to 29 in good health. The J gene is TRBJ2-7, the V gene TRBV6-6; D remains ambiguous. The CDR3 nucleotides read TGTGCCAGCAGTCACCGGACGACCTCCCTCGGCGAGCAGTACTTC. Encoded protein: CASSHRTTSLGEQYF.